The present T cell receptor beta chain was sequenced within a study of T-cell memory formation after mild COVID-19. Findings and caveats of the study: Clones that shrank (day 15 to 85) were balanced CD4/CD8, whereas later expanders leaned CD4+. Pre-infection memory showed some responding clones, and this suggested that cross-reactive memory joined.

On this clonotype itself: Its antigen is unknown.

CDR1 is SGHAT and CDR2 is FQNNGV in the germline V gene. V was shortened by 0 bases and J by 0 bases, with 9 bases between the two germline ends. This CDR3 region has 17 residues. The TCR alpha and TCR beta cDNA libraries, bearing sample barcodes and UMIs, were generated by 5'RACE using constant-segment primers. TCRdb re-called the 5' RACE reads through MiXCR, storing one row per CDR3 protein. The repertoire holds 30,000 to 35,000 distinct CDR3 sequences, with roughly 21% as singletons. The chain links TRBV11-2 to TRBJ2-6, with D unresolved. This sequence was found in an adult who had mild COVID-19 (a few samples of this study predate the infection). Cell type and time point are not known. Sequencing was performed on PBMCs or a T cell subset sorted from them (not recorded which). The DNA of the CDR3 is TGTGCCAGCAGCTTAGAACAGTTGATCTCTGGGGCCAACGTCCTGACTTTC. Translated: CASSLEQLISGANVLTF.